The T cell receptor beta chain under discussion was sequenced for a study of T cell responses to AZD1222 COVID-19 vaccine. Only in-frame clones appear in the TCRdb table, and some are missing; sequencing was by immunoSEQ multiplex PCR. The sample shows roughly 67,000 clones, more than 70% of them seen only once. Trimming left V 0 bases short and J 0 bases short, with 5 bases between. The V gene's germline CDR1 is KGHSH and CDR2 LQKENI. This CDR3 is built from 14 residues. The origin of this receptor is an adult in good health. The chain links TRBV18 to TRBJ1-1; D not certain. The source material was peripheral blood, sampled on day 0 of AZD1222 vaccination. The chain's CDR3 is CASSPPTMNTEAFF. CDR3 bases: TGTGCCAGCTCACCACCAACCATGAACACTGAAGCTTTCTTT. Drawing the rest from reference TRBV18 and TRBJ1-1, the complete variable domain is NAGVMQNPRHLVRRRGQEARLRCSPMKGHSHVYWYRQLPEEGLKFMVYLQKENIIDESGMPKERFSAEFPKEGPSILRIQQVVRGDSAAYFCASSPPTMNTEAFFGQGTRLTVV.